Reported below is one TCR beta chain. Its matching antigen is unknown. This sample was taken from a study of cytotoxic CD8 clonotypes in ibrutinib-treated CLL. Germline CDR1 reads SGHRS; CDR2 reads YFSETQ. CDR3 length equals 20 residues. J gave up 0 bases and V 4 bases, and 22 bases lay outside the gene matches. Clones were sequenced by immunoSEQ multiplex PCR, and TCRdb holds only the in-frame ones, with some missing. The data show approximately 190,000 clones, about four fifths seen once. About 2 micrograms of genomic DNA (from cryopreserved PBMCs) were used for TCR beta libraries. Regarding the study as a whole: With treatment, public clonotypes, which were uncommon, either contracted or remained stable. Exceeding age-matched healthy donors, baseline clonality also tracked the counts of circulating CD8+ T cells. Clonality went higher at ibrutinib response and then dropped back toward baseline at progression.

The sequencing here drew on PBMCs, taken after 12 months of ibrutinib treatment. The V call is TRBV5-1, the J call TRBJ2-7; 7 bases fit TRBD2. This clonotype originated in a human donor with chronic lymphocytic leukemia. CDR3 sequence reads: CASSLFPLRAGTTNSYEQYF. Written as DNA, the CDR3 is TGCGCCAGCAGCCTGTTCCCACTGCGAGCCGGGACTACCAACTCCTACGAGCAGTACTTC. Full variable domain (remainder filled in from reference TRBV5-1 and TRBJ2-7): KAGVTQTPRYLIKTRGQQVTLSCSPISGHRSVSWYQQTPGQGLQFLFEYFSETQRNKGNFPGRFSGRQFSNSRSEMNVSTLELGDSALYLCASSLFPLRAGTTNSYEQYFGPGTRLTVT.